Each of the 19 T cell receptor beta chains below was sequenced from the same sample in a study of a mutant IDH1 vaccine in newly diagnosed glioma. Time point described: week 23, last vaccination. Each dose delivered 300 ug of mutant IDH1 20-mer peptide subcutaneously with imiquimod. These receptors' antigens are unknown. Clones were sequenced by immunoSEQ multiplex PCR, and TCRdb holds only the in-frame ones, with some missing. The sample contains around 56,000 clones, roughly 81% of which appear only once. Here the sequenced sample was PBMCs, taken from a glioma patient whose treatment included an IDH1 peptide vaccine. The receptors stem from a woman in her thirties or forties with glioma. Some clones in this sample may be carry-over from other donors' samples.

The chain links TRBV27 to TRBJ1-1, with D perhaps matching TRBD1 (5 bases). Germline CDR1 is MNHEY and CDR2 is SMNVEV (reference sequence). With 1 base removed from V and 5 bases from J, the gap between germline ends came to 8 bases. The CDR3 has 13 residues. The CDR3 DNA follows: TGTGCCAGCAGTTTATTCAGGGAGACTGAAGCTTTCTTT. Amino acid sequence: CASSLFRETEAFF.

This clone has just one count. The V and J genes are TRBV5-1 and TRBJ1-6; D gene unclear. The CDR3 is 17 amino acids. Per germline, CDR1 SGHRS and CDR2 YFSETQ. V shed 1 base and J shed 0 bases, with 11 bases lying between them. The CDR3, as DNA: TGCGCCAGCAGCTTGACCGCTGTTAGCTCCTATAATTCACCCCTCCACTTT. It translates to CASSLTAVSSYNSPLHF.

By proportion, this clone is medium-sized. This chain joins TRBV5-1 and TRBJ1-3; D remains ambiguous. CDR3 size: 21 residues. Trimming cost V 0 bases and J 2 bases, with 27 bases left between them. CDR1 and CDR2 from the germline V gene are SGHRS and YFSETQ. CDR3 protein: CASSLVPLQPYRDGTGNTIYF. For the CDR3, the DNA is TGCGCCAGCAGCTTGGTCCCCCTTCAACCTTACCGCGACGGGACTGGAAACACCATATATTTT.

The V and J genes are TRBV29-1 and TRBJ2-5; 7 bases align to TRBD1. The CDR3 is 14 amino acids. Per germline, CDR1 SQVTM and CDR2 ANQGSEA. The junction had 9 bases not matched to a gene; V was cut back by 4 bases and J by 4 bases. The CDR3 spells CSVVRGRSAETQYF. The CDR3 coding sequence is TGCAGCGTTGTGAGGGGGCGGAGTGCAGAGACCCAGTACTTC. The full variable domain, with the rest looked up from reference TRBV29-1 and TRBJ2-5, is SAVISQKPSRDICQRGTSLTIQCQVDSQVTMMFWYRQQPGQSLTLIATANQGSEATYESGFVIDKFPISRPNLTFSTLTVSNMSPEDSSIYLCSVVRGRSAETQYFGPGTRLLVL.

Of note for this clone: Other DNA sequences in this sample translate to the same CDR3. The rearrangement links TRBV7-8 to TRBJ1-5, with D hard to call. The CDR3 length is 13 residues. Trimming pared 1 base from V and 4 bases from J, leaving 5 bases between. Germline CDR1 reads SGHVS; CDR2 reads FQNEAQ. CDR3 sequence (DNA): TGTGCCAGCAGCTTAGACAGTAATCAGCCCCAGCATTTT. Its translation: CASSLDSNQPQHF. The whole variable domain, remainder taken from reference TRBV7-8 and TRBJ1-5, is GAGVSQSPRYKVAKRGQDVALRCDPISGHVSLFWYQQALGQGPEFLTYFQNEAQLDKSGLPSDRFFAERPEGSVSTLKIQRTQQEDSAVYLCASSLDSNQPQHFGDGTRLSIL.

Comment on this clone: One end of the junction does not line up with germline, which may come from a read error. This chain uses TRBV7-9 with TRBJ1-1, with 9 bases that match TRBD1. Looked up from germline, CDR1 is SEHNR and CDR2 is FQNEAQ (reference sequence). The CDR3 runs to 12 residues. This CDR3 reads CASSLGGTGHVF. CDR3 bases: TGTGCCAGCAGCTTAGGGGGGACAGGGCACGTCTTT.

V gene TRBV5-4 combines with J gene TRBJ2-5, with TRBD2 matching over 13 bases. Germline lookup yields CDR1 SGHNT and CDR2 YYREEE (reference sequence). The CDR3 runs to 16 residues. Losses at the gene ends were 4 bases for V and 1 base for J; bases not matched to a gene: 4. The CDR3 reads CASSAGTSGVQETQYF. DNA for the CDR3: TGTGCCAGCAGCGCTGGGACTAGCGGGGTCCAAGAGACCCAGTACTTC.

V and J are TRBV6-1 and TRBJ1-2; 9 bases align to TRBD1. CDR3 length: 17 amino acids. Losses at the gene ends were 4 bases for V and 1 base for J; bases not matched to a gene: 10. Per germline, CDR1 MNHNS and CDR2 SASEGT. The CDR3 sequence is CASSGLADRGFNYGYTF. The CDR3 DNA is TGTGCCAGCAGTGGGTTAGCGGACAGGGGCTTTAACTATGGCTACACCTTC.

Only a few counts were recorded for this clone. The chain carries TRBV14 and TRBJ1-3; no firm D call. Germline V gene lookup returns CDR1 SGHDN and CDR2 FVKESK. This CDR3 has 13 amino acids. Trimming stripped 5 bases from V and 4 bases from J, with 9 bases between. The CDR3 region is CASSWVSGNTIYF. The CDR3 bases are TGTGCCAGCAGCTGGGTGTCCGGAAACACCATATATTTT.

V usage is TRBV7-6 and J usage is TRBJ2-3, with 11 bases lining up with TRBD2. V lost 1 base, J lost 3 bases, and 3 bases stayed unmatched. Per germline, CDR1 SGHVS and CDR2 FNYEAQ. The CDR3 is made up of 16 amino acids. The CDR3 nucleotides read TGTGCCAGCAGCTTAGTAGCGGGGGGGCGTACAGATACGCAGTATTTT. This encodes CASSLVAGGRTDTQYF.

This sequence joins TRBV19 and TRBJ1-1, with no clear D. This CDR3 region has 16 residues. The germline V gene encodes CDR1 LNHDA and CDR2 SQIVND (reference sequence). Trimming took off 10 bases at V and 1 base at J, with 22 bases between the two ends. The DNA for the CDR3 is TGTGCCATCGCAAAAAATTCCAGGAATAAGAACACTGAAGCTTTCTTT. This codes for CAIAKNSRNKNTEAFF.

CDR3 sequence: CASSQEPSGGYTQYF. The CDR3 DNA reads as TGTGCCAGCAGCCAAGAGCCTAGCGGGGGGTATACGCAGTATTTT. The V gene is TRBV4-2, the J gene TRBJ2-3; 11 nucleotides agree with TRBD2. Germline CDR1 and CDR2: LGHNA and YNFKEQ. The length of the CDR3 is 15 residues. With V trimmed by 0 bases and J by 7 bases, 3 bases remained unmatched.

The chain combines TRBV19 with TRBJ2-4, with a weak D call TRBD2 (5 bases). Germline lookup yields CDR1 LNHDA and CDR2 SQIVND (reference sequence). Trimming left V 1 base short and J 12 bases short, with 10 bases between. This CDR3 comprises 12 residues. CDR3 protein: CASSIGERDQYF. The CDR3 DNA reads as TGTGCCAGTAGTATAGGCGAGAGGGATCAGTACTTC.

The J gene is TRBJ2-5, the V gene TRBV19, with a possible D match to TRBD1 (6 bases). Per the germline V gene, CDR1 is LNHDA and CDR2 is SQIVND (reference sequence). The CDR3 spans 13 residues. V was cut by 10 bases and J by 1 base, with 13 bases left in between. This chain's CDR3 is CATRQALQETQYF. The CDR3 nucleotides are TGTGCCACCCGACAGGCTCTCCAAGAGACCCAGTACTTC. Combining the CDR3 with reference TRBV19 and TRBJ2-5 gives the whole variable domain DGGITQSPKYLFRKEGQNVTLSCEQNLNHDAMYWYRQDPGQGLRLIYYSQIVNDFQKGDIAEGYSVSREKKESFPLTVTSAQKNPTAFYLCATRQALQETQYFGPGTRLLVL.

This clone was counted only a few times. The gene calls are TRBV10-3 and TRBJ1-1; no firm D call. With 2 bases removed from V and 5 bases from J, the gap between germline ends came to 6 bases. CDR1 ENHRY and CDR2 SYGVKD come from the germline V gene. This CDR3 region has 12 residues. CDR3 sequence reads: CAISEMGTEAFF. In nucleotides, the CDR3 is TGTGCCATCAGTGAGATGGGGACTGAAGCTTTCTTT.

This chain joins TRBV5-4 and TRBJ2-5; D not resolved. The CDR3 is 13 amino acids. The V end lost 2 bases, the J end lost 1 base, and 6 bases lay between the germline ends. Germline CDR1 reads SGHNT; CDR2 reads YYREEE (reference sequence). CDR3 sequence: CASSFKPQETQYF. As DNA, the CDR3 is TGTGCCAGCAGCTTTAAGCCCCAAGAGACCCAGTACTTC.

The V call is TRBV5-5, the J call TRBJ1-1; D gene unclear. The CDR3 has 11 residues. The V gene's germline CDR1 is SGHKS and CDR2 YYEKEE (reference sequence). Deletions cut 4 bases from V and 2 bases from J, with 3 bases between. In DNA, the CDR3 is TGTGCCAGCAGCCCTAACACTGAAGCTTTCTTT. The encoded protein is CASSPNTEAFF.

The chain carries TRBV7-8 and TRBJ2-7; perhaps D is TRBD1 or TRBD2 (6 bases each). Per germline, CDR1 SGHVS and CDR2 FQNEAQ. V dropped 5 bases and J dropped 4 bases, with 15 bases sitting between them. The CDR3 length is 14 residues. The chain's CDR3 is CASSAIRGAYEQYF. CDR3 DNA sequence: TGTGCCAGCAGCGCGATAAGGGGGGCGTACGAGCAGTACTTC.

CDR3 nucleotide sequence: TGTGCCAGCAGCCCACGGACATCTCAAGAGACCCAGTACTTC. It specifies CASSPRTSQETQYF. The chain is built from TRBV6-6 and TRBJ2-5, with D possibly matching TRBD1 (5 bases). Trimming removed 6 bases at V and 2 bases at J, with 13 bases between. Germline V gene lookup returns CDR1 MNHNY and CDR2 SVGAGI (reference sequence). The CDR3 is 14 amino acids.